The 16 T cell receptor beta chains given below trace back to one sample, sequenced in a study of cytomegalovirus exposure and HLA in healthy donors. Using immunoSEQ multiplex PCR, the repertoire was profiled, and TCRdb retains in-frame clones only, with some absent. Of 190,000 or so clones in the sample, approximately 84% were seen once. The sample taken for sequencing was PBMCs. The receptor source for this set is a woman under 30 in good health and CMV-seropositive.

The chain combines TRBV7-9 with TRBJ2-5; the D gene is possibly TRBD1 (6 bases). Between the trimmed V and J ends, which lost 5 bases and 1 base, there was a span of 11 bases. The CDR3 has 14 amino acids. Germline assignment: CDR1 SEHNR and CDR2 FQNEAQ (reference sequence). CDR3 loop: CASSSPTGQETQYF. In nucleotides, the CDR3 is TGTGCCAGCAGCAGCCCGACAGGCCAAGAGACCCAGTACTTC.

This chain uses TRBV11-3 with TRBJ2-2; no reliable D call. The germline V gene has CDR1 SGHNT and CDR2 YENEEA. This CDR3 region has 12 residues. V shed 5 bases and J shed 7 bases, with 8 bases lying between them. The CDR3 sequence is CASSGEVGELFF. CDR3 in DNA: TGTGCCAGCAGCGGAGAGGTCGGGGAGCTGTTTTTT.

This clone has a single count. CDR3 nucleotides: TGTGCCAGCAGCCAGCGCCCTAGCGTTGGGACCGGGGAGCTGTTTTTT. This codes for CASSQRPSVGTGELFF. This chain joins TRBV7-9 and TRBJ2-2; D is perhaps TRBD2 (6 bases). The CDR3 has 16 amino acids. Germline V gene data show CDR1 as SEHNR and CDR2 as FQNEAQ (reference sequence). Trimming removed 5 bases from V and 5 bases from J, with 18 bases in between.

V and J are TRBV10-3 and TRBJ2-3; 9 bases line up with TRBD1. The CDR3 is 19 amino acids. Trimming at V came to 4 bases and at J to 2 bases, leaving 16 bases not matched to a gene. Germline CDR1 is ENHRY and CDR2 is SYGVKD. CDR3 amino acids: CAISGAGTGRLRNTDTQYF. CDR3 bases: TGTGCCATCAGTGGTGCCGGGACAGGGAGGTTGAGAAACACAGATACGCAGTATTTT.

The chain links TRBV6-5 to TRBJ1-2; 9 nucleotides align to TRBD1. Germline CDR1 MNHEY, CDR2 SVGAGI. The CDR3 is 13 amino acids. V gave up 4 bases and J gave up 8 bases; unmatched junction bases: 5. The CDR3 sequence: CASSLSGQGGYTF. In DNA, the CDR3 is TGTGCCAGCAGTTTGTCCGGACAGGGGGGCTACACCTTC.

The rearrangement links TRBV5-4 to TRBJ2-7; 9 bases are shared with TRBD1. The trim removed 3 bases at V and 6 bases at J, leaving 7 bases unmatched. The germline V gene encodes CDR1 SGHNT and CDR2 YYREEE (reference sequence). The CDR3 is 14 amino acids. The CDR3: CASSSGTGPFEQYF. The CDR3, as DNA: TGTGCCAGCAGCTCCGGGACAGGGCCGTTCGAGCAGTACTTC.

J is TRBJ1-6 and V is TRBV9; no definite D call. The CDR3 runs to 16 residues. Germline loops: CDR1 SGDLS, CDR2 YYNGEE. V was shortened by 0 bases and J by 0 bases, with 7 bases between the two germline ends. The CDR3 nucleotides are TGTGCCAGCAGCGTAGACGAGCGCTCCTATAATTCACCCCTCCACTTT. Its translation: CASSVDERSYNSPLHF.

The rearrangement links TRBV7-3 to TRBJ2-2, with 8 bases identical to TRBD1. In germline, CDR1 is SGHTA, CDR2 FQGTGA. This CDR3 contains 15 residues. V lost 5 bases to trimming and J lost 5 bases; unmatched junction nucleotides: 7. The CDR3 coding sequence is TGTGCCAGCAGCACCGCAGGGGGCTGGACCGGGGAGCTGTTTTTT. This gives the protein CASSTAGGWTGELFF.

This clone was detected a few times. CDR3 region: CATSGSTNEKLFF. The CDR3 DNA follows: TGTGCCACCTCAGGGTCAACTAATGAAAAACTGTTTTTT. The chain combines TRBV28 with TRBJ1-4; a weak D match, TRBD1 (5 bases). Trimming took 10 bases from V and 0 from J, leaving 9 bases between them. The germline CDR1 and CDR2 sequences are MDHEN and SYDVKM. CDR3 length equals 13 residues.

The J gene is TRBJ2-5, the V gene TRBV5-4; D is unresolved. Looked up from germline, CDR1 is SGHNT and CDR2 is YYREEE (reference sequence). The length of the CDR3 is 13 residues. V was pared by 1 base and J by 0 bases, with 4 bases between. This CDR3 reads CASSLPDQETQYF. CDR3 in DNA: TGTGCCAGCAGCTTGCCGGACCAAGAGACCCAGTACTTC.

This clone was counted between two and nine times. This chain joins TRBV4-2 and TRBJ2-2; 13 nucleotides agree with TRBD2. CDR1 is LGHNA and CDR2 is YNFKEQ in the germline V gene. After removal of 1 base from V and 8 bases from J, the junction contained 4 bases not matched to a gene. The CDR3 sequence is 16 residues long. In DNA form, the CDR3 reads TGTGCCAGCAGCCAAGTACTAGCGGGGGGGAATGGGGAGCTGTTTTTT. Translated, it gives CASSQVLAGGNGELFF.

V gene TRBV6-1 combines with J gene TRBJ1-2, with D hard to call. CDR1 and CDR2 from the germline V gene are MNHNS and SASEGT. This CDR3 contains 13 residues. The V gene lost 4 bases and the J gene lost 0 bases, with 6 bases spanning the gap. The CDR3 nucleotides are TGTGCCAGCAGTGCGGGGTCTAACTATGGCTACACCTTC. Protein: CASSAGSNYGYTF.

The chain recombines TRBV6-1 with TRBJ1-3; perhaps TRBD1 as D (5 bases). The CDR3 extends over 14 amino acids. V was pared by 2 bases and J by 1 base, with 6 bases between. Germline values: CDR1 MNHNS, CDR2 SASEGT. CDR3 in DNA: TGTGCCAGCAGTGAAACAGGATCTGGAAACACCATATATTTT. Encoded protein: CASSETGSGNTIYF.

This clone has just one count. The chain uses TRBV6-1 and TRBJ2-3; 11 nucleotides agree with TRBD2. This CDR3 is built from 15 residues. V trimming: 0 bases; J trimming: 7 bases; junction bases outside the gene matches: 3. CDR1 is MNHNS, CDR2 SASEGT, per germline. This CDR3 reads CASSEATSGGYTQYF. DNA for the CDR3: TGTGCCAGCAGTGAAGCCACTAGCGGGGGATATACGCAGTATTTT.

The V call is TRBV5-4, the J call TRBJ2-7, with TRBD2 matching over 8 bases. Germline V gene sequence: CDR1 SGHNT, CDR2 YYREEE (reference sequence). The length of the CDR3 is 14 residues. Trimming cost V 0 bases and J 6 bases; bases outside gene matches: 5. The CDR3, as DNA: TGTGCCAGCAGCTTGGTTTCGGGGGGGGTCGAGCAGTACTTC. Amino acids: CASSLVSGGVEQYF. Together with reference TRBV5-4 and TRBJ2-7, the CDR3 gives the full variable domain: ETGVTQSPTHLIKTRGQQVTLRCSSQSGHNTVSWYQQALGQGPQFIFQYYREEENGRGNFPPRFSGLQFPNYSSELNVNALELDDSALYLCASSLVSGGVEQYFGPGTRLTVT.

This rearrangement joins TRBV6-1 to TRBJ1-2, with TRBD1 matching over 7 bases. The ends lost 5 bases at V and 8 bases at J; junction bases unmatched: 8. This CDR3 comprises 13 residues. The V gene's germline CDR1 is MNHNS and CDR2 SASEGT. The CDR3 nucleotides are TGTGCCAGCAGTAAGACAGGGAAAGACGGCTACACCTTC. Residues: CASSKTGKDGYTF.